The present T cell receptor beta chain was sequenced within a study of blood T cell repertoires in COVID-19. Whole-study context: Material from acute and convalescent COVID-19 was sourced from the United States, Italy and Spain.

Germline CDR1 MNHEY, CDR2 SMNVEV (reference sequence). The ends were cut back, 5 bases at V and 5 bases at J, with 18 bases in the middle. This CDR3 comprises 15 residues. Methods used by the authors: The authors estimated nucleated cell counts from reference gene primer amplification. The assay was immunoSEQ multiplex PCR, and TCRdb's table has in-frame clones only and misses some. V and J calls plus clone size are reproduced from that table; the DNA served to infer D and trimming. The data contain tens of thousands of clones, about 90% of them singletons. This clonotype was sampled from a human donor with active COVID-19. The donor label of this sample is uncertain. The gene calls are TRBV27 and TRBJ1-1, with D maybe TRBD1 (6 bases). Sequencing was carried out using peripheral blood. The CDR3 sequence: CASSGLMGARTEAFF. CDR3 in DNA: TGTGCCAGCAGTGGGTTGATGGGGGCGCGGACTGAAGCTTTCTTT.